Detailed here is one TCR beta chain. The target antigen is unknown. Cells were stimulated nonspecifically with anti-CD3/anti-CD28 magnetic beads. Responding CD4+ T cells were sorted by upregulation of both CD40 ligand and CD69. Suppressive ART was started during chronic HIV-1 infection in these adults. V gave up 4 bases and J gave up 4 bases; unmatched junction bases: 11. CDR1 is LGHDT and CDR2 is YNNKEL in the germline V gene (reference sequence). The CDR3 sequence is 16 residues long. This was the immunoSEQ version 4 assay in survey mode. Repertoires were generated with immunoSEQ multiplex PCR, while TCRdb's copy carries only in-frame clones and drops some. This sample has 43,000 or so clones, with roughly 90% found just once. The data are from a study of persistence of HIV-infected CD4 T cells. Findings and caveats of the study: Within sorted populations, more oligoclonal TCRs accompanied more oligoclonal proviruses. Compared with CD3/CD28-stimulated cells, CMV- and Gag-responding cells showed lower TCRbeta richness.

The source material was CD4+ T cells sorted from PBMCs after roughly 19-hour stimulation, sampled from a patient who received antiretroviral therapy. The chain is built from TRBV3-1 (or the pseudogene TRBV3-2) and TRBJ1-2; 8 bases map to TRBD1. The sequence was collected from an adult man with HIV who was CMV-seropositive. The CDR3: CASSPVPGQDRYGYTF. The CDR3 DNA sequence: TGTGCCAGCAGCCCCGTCCCGGGACAGGACCGCTATGGCTACACCTTC.